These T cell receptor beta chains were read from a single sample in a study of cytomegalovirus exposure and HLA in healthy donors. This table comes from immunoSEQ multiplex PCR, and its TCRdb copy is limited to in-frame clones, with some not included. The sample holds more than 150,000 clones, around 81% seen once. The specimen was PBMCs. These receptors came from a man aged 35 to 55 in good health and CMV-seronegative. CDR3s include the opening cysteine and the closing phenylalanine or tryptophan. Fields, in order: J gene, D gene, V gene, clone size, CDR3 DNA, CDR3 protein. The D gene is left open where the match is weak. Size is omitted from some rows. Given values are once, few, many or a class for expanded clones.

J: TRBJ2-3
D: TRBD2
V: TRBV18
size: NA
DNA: TGTGCCAGCTCACCGACTAGCTTCGTCACAGATACGCAGTATTTT
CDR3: CASSPTSFVTDTQYF

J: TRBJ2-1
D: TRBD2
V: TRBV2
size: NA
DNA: TGTGCCAGCAGTGTTTCGGGACTAGCGCAAAATGAGCAGTTCTTC
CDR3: CASSVSGLAQNEQFF

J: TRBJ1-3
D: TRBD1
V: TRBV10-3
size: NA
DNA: TGTGCCATCAGTGAGTCGACAGGGGGAGGAAACACCATATATTTT
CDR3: CAISESTGGGNTIYF

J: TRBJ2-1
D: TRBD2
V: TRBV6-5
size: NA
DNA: TGTGCCAGCAGTTACTCCTTAGCGGGATTTCTCAATGAGCAGTTCTTC
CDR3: CASSYSLAGFLNEQFF

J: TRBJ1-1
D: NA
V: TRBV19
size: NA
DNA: TGTGCCAGTAGTATGGGAGACTGGAACACTGAAGCTTTCTTT
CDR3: CASSMGDWNTEAFF

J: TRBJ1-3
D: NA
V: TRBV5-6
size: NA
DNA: TGTGCCAGCAGCTCGGGGGACCGACTATCTGGAAACACCATATATTTT
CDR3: CASSSGDRLSGNTIYF

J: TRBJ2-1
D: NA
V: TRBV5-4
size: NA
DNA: TGTGCCAGCAGCCCCGTAGCGGTCTCCTACAATGAGCAGTTCTTC
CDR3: CASSPVAVSYNEQFF

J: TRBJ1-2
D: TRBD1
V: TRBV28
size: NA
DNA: TGTGCCAGCAGTCTGACAGGGGGTTCAGGTGGCTACACCTTC
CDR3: CASSLTGGSGGYTF

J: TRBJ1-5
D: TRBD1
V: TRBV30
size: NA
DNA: TGTGCCTGGAGGGACAGGGGACCTTATCAGCCCCAGCATTTT
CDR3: CAWRDRGPYQPQHF

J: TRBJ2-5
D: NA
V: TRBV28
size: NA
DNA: TGTGCCAGCAGTTTATGGGCGGACCAAGAGACCCAGTACTTC
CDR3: CASSLWADQETQYF

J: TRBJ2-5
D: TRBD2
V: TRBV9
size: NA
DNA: TGTGCCAGCAGCGTAGGAAGGTGGGGCGGGGGGTCGGAGGAGACCCAGTACTTC
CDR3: CASSVGRWGGGSEETQYF

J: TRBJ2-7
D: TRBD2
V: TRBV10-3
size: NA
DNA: TGTGCCACCAGTCTGGGACTAGCGGACTCCTACGAGCAGTACTTC
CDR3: CATSLGLADSYEQYF

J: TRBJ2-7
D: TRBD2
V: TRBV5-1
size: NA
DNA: TGCGCCAGCAGCTCCGGGACTAGCGGGAAAGTCCGGGACGAGCAGTACTTC
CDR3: CASSSGTSGKVRDEQYF

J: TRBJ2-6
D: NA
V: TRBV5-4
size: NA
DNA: TGTGCCAGCAGCTTGGGGGGGGGCAGAATCTCTGGGGCCAACGTCCTGACTTTC
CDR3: CASSLGGGRISGANVLTF

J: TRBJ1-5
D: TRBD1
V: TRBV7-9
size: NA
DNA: TGTGCCAGCAGCGACGGACAGGGGAGTTATCAGCCCCAGCATTTT
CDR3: CASSDGQGSYQPQHF

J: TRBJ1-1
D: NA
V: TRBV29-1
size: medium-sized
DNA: TGCAGCGTTGAATCCGCGGAGAACACTGAAGCTTTCTTT
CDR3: CSVESAENTEAFF

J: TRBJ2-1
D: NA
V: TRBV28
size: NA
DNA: TGTGCCAGCAGTTTTGCGGGAGAGCAGTTCTTC
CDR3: CASSFAGEQFF

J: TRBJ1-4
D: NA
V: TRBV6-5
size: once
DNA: TGTGCCAGCCGGGGGGACCTTCTAATTGGAAAACTGTTTTTT
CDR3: CASRGDLLIGKLFF

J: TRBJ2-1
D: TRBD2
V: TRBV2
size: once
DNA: TGTGCCAGCGTTGGTCTAGCGGGAGGCTTGAATGAGCAGTTCTTC
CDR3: CASVGLAGGLNEQFF

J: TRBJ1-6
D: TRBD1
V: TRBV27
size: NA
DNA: TGTGCCAGCAGTTTGGGACAGGGGGCTCGGAATTCACCCCTCCACTTT
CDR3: CASSLGQGARNSPLHF

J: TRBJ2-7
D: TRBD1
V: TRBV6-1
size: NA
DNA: TGTGCCAGCAGACGGACAGGATCGGGGTACGAGCAGTACTTC
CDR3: CASRRTGSGYEQYF

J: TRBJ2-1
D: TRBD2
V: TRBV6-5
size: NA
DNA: TGTGCCAGTTTGGGGGGGTACAATGAGCAGTTCTTC
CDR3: CASLGGYNEQFF

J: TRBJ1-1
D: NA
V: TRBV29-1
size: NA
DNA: TGCAGCGCCCCACAGGGCGAGAACACTGAAGCTTTCTTT
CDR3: CSAPQGENTEAFF

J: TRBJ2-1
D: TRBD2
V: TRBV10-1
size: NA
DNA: TGCGCCAGCAGTGCCGTAGTGGCGGGAGGTAATGAGCAGTTCTTC
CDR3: CASSAVVAGGNEQFF

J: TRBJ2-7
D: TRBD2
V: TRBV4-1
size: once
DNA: TGCGCCAGCAGCCAAAGCTTCGGGACTAGCGAGATAGGGCAGTACTTC
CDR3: CASSQSFGTSEIGQYF

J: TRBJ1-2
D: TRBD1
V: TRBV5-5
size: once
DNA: TGTGCCAGCAGCCGGGACAGGGTAGAGGGCTACACCTTC
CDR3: CASSRDRVEGYTF

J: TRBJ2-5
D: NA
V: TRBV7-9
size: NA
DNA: TGTGCCAGCAGCTTAAGACTAGATCAAGAGACCCAGTACTTC
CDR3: CASSLRLDQETQYF

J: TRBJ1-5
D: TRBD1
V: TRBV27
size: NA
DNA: TGTGCCAGCAGTTTCGGGACAGGTGGGAATCAGCCCCAGCATTTT
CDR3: CASSFGTGGNQPQHF

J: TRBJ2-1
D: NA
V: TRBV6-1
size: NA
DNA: TGTGCCAGCAATCGTCAGGTGTCCTACAATGAGCAGTTCTTC
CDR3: CASNRQVSYNEQFF

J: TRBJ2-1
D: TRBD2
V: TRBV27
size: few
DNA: TGTGCCAGCAGTTCCCCCGGGCTAGCGGGAACCAGCTCCTACAATGAGCAGTTCTTC
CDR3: CASSSPGLAGTSSYNEQFF

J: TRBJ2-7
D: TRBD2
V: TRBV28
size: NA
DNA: TGTGCCAGCACCCTGGGGGGGGTTTGGTACGAGCAGTACTTC
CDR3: CASTLGGVWYEQYF

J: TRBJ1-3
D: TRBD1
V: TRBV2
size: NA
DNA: TGTGCCACCGGAGACAGGGGATCAGGAAACACCATATATTTT
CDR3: CATGDRGSGNTIYF

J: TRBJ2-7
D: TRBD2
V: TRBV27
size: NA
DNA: TGTGCCAGCAGAGAGGTGCGGGAGGGAAACGAGCAGTACTTC
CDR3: CASREVREGNEQYF

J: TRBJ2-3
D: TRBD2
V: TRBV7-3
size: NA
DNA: TGTGCCAGCAGTCCCGGGAGGGTGCAGTATTTT
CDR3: CASSPGRVQYF

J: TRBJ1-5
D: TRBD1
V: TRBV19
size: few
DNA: TGTGCCAGTAGTATAGCTCGCAGGGGGCTGAATCAGCCCCAGCATTTT
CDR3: CASSIARRGLNQPQHF